The present T cell receptor beta chain was sequenced within a study of T cell responses to AZD1222 COVID-19 vaccine. Findings of the study overall: Only five or six people who got AZD1222 tested seropositive at baseline.

Measured with immunoSEQ multiplex PCR; TCRdb has only the in-frame clones, and not every one. This sample has about 140,000 clones, with over 90% found just once. The V end was cut by 2 bases, the J end by 9 bases, with 11 bases between. The CDR3 length is 13 residues. Germline assignment: CDR1 MNHNS and CDR2 SASEGT. As for this clone: Its antigen is not identified.

The sample in question was peripheral blood, obtained on day 0 of AZD1222 vaccination. This receptor was identified in an adult in good health. The chain links TRBV6-1 to TRBJ1-3; D ambiguous. The CDR3 reads CASSEPAVFTIYF. The CDR3 nucleotides read TGTGCCAGCAGTGAACCGGCAGTCTTCACCATATATTTT.